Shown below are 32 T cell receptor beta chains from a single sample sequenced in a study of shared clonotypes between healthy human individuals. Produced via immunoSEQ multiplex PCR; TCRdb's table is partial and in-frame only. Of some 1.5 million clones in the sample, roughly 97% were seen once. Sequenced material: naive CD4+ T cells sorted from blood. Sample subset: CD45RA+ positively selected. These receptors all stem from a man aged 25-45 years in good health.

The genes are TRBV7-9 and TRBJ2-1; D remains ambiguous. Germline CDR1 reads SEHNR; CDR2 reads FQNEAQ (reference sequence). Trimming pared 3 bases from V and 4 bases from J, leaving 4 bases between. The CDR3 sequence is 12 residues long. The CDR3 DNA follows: TGTGCCAGCAGCTTCCCTTACAATGAGCAGTTCTTC. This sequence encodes CASSFPYNEQFF.

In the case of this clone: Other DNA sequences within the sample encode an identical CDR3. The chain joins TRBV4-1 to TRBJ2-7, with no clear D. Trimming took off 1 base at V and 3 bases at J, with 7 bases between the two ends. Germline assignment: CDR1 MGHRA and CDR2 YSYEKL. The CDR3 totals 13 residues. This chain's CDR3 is CASSQVMGYEQYF. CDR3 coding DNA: TGCGCCAGCAGCCAAGTGATGGGCTACGAGCAGTACTTC.

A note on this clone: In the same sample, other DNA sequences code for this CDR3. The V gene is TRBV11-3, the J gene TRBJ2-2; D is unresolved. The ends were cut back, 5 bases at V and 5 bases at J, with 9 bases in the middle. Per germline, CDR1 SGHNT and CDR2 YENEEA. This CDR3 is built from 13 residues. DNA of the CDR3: TGTGCCAGCAGCCTTAAAGTTACCGGGGAGCTGTTTTTT. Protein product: CASSLKVTGELFF.

The CDR3 region has the DNA TGTGCCAGCTCACCATGGGGAAACACCGGGGAGCTGTTTTTT. Its protein product is CASSPWGNTGELFF. The gene calls are TRBV18 and TRBJ2-2; D gene unclear. With 2 bases removed from V and 2 bases from J, the gap between germline ends came to 6 bases. The CDR3 sequence is 14 residues long. Germline assignment: CDR1 KGHSH and CDR2 LQKENI.

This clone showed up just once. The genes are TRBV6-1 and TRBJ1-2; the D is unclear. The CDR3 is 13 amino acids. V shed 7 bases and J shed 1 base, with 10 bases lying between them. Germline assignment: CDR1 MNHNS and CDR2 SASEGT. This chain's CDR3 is CASTPGNNYGYTF. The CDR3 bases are TGTGCCAGCACCCCGGGAAATAACTATGGCTACACCTTC.

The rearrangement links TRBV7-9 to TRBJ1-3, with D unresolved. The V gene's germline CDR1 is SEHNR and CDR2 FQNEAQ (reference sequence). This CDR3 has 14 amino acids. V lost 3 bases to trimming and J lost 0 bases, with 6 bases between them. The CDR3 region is CASSFKNSGNTIYF. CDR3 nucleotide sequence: TGTGCCAGCAGCTTTAAGAACTCTGGAAACACCATATATTTT.

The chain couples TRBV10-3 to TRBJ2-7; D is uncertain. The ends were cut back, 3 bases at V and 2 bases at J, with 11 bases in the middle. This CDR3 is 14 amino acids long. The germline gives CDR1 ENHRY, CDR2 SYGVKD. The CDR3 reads CAISEFASAYEQYF. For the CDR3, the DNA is TGTGCCATCAGTGAATTTGCGTCAGCCTACGAGCAGTACTTC.

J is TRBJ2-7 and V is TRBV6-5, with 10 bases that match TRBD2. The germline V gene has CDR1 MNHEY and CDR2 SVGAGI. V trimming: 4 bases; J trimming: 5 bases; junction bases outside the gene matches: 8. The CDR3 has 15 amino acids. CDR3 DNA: TGTGCCAGCAGTTTATCCGGGACTAGCGTCGACGAGCAGTACTTC. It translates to CASSLSGTSVDEQYF.

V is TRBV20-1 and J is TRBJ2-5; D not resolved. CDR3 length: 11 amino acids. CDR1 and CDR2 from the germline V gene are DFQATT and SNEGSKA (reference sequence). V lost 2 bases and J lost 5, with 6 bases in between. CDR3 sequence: CSARMTETQYF. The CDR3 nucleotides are TGCAGTGCTAGAATGACGGAGACCCAGTACTTC.

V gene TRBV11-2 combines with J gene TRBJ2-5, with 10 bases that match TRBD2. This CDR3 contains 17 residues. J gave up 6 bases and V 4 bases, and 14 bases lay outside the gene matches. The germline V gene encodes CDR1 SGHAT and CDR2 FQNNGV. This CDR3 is CASSSPPWTSGGKTQYF. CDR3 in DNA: TGTGCCAGCAGCTCGCCCCCGTGGACTAGCGGTGGTAAGACCCAGTACTTC. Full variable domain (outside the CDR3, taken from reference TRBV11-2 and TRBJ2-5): EAGVAQSPRYKIIEKRQSVAFWCNPISGHATLYWYQQILGQGPKLLIQFQNNGVVDDSQLPKDRFSAERLKGVDSTLKIQPAKLEDSAVYLCASSSPPWTSGGKTQYFGPGTRLLVL.

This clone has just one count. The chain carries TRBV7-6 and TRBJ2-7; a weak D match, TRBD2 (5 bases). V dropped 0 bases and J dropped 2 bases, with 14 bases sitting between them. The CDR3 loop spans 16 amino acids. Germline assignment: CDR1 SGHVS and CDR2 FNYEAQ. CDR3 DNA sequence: TGTGCCAGCAGCTTAGCGACCGGGATCGCTACCTACGAGCAGTACTTC. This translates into CASSLATGIATYEQYF.

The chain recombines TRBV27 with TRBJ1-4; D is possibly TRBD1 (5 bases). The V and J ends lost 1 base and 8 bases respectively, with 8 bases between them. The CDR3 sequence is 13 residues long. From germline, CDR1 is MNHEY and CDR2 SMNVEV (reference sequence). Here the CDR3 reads CASSLWGSEKLFF. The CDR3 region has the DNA TGTGCCAGCAGTTTATGGGGGTCCGAAAAACTGTTTTTT.

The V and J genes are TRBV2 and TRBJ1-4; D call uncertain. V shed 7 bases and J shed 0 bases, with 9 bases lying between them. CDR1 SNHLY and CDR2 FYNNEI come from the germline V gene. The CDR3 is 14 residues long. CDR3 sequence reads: CASTSDATNEKLFF. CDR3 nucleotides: TGTGCCAGCACCTCTGATGCAACTAATGAAAAACTGTTTTTT.

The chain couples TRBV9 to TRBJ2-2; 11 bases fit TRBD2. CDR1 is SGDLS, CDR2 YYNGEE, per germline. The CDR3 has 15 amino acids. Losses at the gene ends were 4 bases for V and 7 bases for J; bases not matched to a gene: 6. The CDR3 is CASSILTSGDGELFF. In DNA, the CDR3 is TGTGCCAGCAGCATTTTGACTAGCGGGGACGGGGAGCTGTTTTTT. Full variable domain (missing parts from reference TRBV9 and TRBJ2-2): DSGVTQTPKHLITATGQRVTLRCSPRSGDLSVYWYQQSLDQGLQFLIQYYNGEERAKGNILERFSAQQFPDLHSELNLSSLELGDSALYFCASSILTSGDGELFFGEGSRLTVL.

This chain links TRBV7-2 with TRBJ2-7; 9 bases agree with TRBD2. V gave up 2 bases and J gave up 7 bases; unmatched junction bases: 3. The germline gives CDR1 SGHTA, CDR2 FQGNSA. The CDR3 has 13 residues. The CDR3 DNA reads TGTGCCAGCAGCTTACGACTAGCGGATGAGCAGTACTTC. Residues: CASSLRLADEQYF.

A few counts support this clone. CDR3 sequence: CASSIFRVNEQFF. The CDR3, as DNA: TGTGCCAGCAGCATTTTTCGTGTTAATGAGCAGTTCTTC. The chain couples TRBV7-2 to TRBJ2-1; D remains ambiguous. V was clipped by 5 bases and J by 7 bases, with 12 bases between them. CDR3 size: 13 residues. Germline V lookup: CDR1 SGHTA, CDR2 FQGNSA.

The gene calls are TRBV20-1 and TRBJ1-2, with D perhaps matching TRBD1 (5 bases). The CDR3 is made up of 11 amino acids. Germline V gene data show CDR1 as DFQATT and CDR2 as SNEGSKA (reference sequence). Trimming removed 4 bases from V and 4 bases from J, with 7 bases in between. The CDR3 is CSATGPYGYTF. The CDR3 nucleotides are TGCAGTGCTACGGGACCCTATGGCTACACCTTC.

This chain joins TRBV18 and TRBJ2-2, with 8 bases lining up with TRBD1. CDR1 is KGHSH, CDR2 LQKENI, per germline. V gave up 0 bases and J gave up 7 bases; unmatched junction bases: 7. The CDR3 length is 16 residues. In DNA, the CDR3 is TGTGCCAGCTCACCACCGGGACAGGAATTCGGCGGGGAGCTGTTTTTT. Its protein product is CASSPPGQEFGGELFF. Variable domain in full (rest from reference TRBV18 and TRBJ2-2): NAGVMQNPRHLVRRRGQEARLRCSPMKGHSHVYWYRQLPEEGLKFMVYLQKENIIDESGMPKERFSAEFPKEGPSILRIQQVVRGDSAAYFCASSPPGQEFGGELFFGEGSRLTVL.

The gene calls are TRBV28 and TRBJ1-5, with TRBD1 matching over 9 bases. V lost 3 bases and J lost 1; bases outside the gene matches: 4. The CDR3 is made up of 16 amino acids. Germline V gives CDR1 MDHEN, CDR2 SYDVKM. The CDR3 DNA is TGTGCCAGCAGTTTCGGGGACAGGGCCAGCAATCAGCCCCAGCATTTT. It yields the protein CASSFGDRASNQPQHF.

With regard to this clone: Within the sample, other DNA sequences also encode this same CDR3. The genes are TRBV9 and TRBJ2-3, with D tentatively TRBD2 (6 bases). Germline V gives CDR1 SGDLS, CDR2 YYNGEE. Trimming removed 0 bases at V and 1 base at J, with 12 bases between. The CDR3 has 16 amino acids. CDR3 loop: CASSVGGSGGTDTQYF. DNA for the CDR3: TGTGCCAGCAGCGTAGGGGGTAGCGGAGGCACAGATACGCAGTATTTT.

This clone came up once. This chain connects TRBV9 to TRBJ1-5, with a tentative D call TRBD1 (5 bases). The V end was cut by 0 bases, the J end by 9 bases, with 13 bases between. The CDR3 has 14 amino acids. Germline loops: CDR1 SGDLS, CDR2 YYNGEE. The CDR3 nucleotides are TGTGCCAGCAGCGTAGCGGCAGGGAGTACGCCCCAGCATTTT. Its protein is CASSVAAGSTPQHF.

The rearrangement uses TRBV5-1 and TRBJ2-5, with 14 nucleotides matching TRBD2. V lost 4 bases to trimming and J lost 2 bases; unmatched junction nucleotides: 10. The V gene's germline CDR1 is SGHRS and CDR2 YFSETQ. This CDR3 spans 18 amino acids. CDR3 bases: TGCGCCAGCAGCAGCCGTGGACTAGCGGGAGGCCTGCAAGAGACCCAGTACTTC. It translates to CASSSRGLAGGLQETQYF.

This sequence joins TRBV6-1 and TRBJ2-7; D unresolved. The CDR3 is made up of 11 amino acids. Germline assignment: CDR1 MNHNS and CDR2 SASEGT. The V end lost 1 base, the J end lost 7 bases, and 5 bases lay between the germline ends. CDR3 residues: CASSEGAEQYF. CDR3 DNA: TGTGCCAGCAGTGAAGGGGCAGAGCAGTACTTC.

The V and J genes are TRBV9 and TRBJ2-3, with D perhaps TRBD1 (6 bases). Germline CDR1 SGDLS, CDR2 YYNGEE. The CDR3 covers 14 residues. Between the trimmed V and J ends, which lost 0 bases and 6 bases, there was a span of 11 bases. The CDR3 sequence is CASSVGSRGDTQYF. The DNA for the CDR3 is TGTGCCAGCAGCGTAGGCTCGAGGGGGGATACGCAGTATTTT.

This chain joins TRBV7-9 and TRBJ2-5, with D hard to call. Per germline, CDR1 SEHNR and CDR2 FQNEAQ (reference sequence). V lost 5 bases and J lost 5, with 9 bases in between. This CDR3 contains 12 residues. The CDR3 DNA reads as TGTGCCAGCAGCGCGATCGGGGAGACCCAGTACTTC. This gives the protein CASSAIGETQYF.

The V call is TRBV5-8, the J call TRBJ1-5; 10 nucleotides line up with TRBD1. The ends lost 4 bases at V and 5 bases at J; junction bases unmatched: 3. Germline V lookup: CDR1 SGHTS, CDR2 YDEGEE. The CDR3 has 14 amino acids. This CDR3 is CASSAGQGDQPQHF. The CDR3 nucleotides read TGTGCCAGCAGCGCCGGACAGGGGGATCAGCCCCAGCATTTT.

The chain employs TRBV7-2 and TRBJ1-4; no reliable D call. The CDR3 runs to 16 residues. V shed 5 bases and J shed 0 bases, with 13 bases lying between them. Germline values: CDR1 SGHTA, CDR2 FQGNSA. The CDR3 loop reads CASSLGPPSTNEKLFF. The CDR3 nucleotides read TGTGCCAGCAGCCTGGGTCCTCCTTCAACTAATGAAAAACTGTTTTTT.

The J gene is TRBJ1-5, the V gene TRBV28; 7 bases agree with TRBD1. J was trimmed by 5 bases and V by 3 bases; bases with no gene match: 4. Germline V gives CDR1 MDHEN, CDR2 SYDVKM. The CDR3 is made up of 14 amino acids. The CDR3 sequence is CASSLRGRDQPQHF. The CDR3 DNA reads TGTGCCAGCAGTTTGAGGGGGCGGGATCAGCCCCAGCATTTT.

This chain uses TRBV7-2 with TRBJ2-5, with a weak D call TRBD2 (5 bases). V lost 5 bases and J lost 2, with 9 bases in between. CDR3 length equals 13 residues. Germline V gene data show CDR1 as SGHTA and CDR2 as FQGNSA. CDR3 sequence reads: CASSGRGQETQYF. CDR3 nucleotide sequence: TGTGCCAGCAGCGGACGGGGACAAGAGACCCAGTACTTC.

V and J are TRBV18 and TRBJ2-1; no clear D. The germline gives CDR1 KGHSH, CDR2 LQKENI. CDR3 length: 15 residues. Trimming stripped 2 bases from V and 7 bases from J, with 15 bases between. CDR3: CASSPRTAQGNEQFF. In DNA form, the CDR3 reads TGTGCCAGCTCACCAAGAACGGCCCAAGGGAATGAGCAGTTCTTC.

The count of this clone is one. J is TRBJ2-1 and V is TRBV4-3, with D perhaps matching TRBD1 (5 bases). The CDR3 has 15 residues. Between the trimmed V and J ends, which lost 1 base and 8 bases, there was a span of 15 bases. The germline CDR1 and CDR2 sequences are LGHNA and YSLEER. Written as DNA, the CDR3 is TGCGCCAGCAGCCAAGTAGGGGCTTACAACGATGAGCAGTTCTTC. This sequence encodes CASSQVGAYNDEQFF.

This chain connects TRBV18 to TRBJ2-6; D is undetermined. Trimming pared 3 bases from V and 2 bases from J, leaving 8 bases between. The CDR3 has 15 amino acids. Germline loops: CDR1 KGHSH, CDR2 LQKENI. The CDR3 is CASSPGRAGANVLTF. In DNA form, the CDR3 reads TGTGCCAGCTCACCGGGCCGGGCTGGGGCCAACGTCCTGACTTTC.